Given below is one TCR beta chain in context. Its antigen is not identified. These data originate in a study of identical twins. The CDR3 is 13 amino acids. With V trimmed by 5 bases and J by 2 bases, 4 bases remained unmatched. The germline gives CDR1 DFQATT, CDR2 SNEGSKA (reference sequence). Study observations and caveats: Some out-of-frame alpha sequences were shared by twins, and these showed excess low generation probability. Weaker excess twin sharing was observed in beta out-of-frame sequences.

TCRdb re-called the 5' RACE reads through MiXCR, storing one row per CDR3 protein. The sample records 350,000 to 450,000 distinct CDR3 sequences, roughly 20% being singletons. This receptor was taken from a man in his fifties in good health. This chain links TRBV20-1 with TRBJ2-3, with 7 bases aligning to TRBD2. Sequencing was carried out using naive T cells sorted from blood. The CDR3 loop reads CSASGTTTDTQYF. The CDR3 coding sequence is TGCAGTGCTTCTGGGACTACCACAGATACGCAGTATTTT.